The 9 T cell receptor beta chains below all came from one sample that was sequenced in a study of T cells in Graves' hyperthyroidism and ophthalmopathy. From RNA transcripts, TCR beta CDR3 regions were amplified. A set of HTBI primers served as the primers for a first-round RT-PCR of the TCR CDR3. MiXCR was run by TCRdb on the multiplex PCR reads, yielding one entry per CDR3 protein. The repertoire holds fewer than 750,000 distinct CDR3 sequences, with 13% to 15% as singletons. The material sequenced was blood. These receptors all come from a woman aged 45-59 years with Graves' ophthalmopathy.

This clonotype appeared a few times. The chain combines TRBV12-3 or TRBV12-4 with TRBJ1-2, with no clear D. V lost 7 bases to trimming and J lost 3 bases, with 27 bases between them. The CDR3 contains 18 residues. The CDR3 sequence: CASTVKQWPTFLDYGYTF. The CDR3 DNA is TGTGCCAGCACCGTTAAGCAATGGCCGACCTTTTTGGACTATGGCTACACCTTC.

At least ten counts were recorded for this clonotype. V and J are TRBV3-1 and TRBJ1-2, with D unclear. Germline V CDR1 and CDR2: LGHDT, YNNKEL (reference sequence). V shed 0 bases and J shed 1 base, with 6 bases lying between them. CDR3 length equals 14 residues. The CDR3 region has the DNA TGTGCCAGCAGCCAAGAAGGCTTTAACTATGGCTACACCTTC. Residues: CASSQEGFNYGYTF.

This chain joins TRBV6-9 and TRBJ2-1; 14 nucleotides agree with TRBD2. The CDR3 is 18 amino acids. From germline, CDR1 is MNHGY and CDR2 SVAAGI. V shed 2 bases and J 5 bases; nucleotides not matched to a gene: 8. CDR3 coding DNA: TGTGCCAGCAGTTATAGGGTCCCGGGACTAGCGGGAGACAATGAGCAGTTCTTC. This encodes CASSYRVPGLAGDNEQFF.

This clonotype occurred many times. This rearrangement joins TRBV28 to TRBJ1-1; D not certain. The CDR3 spans 15 residues. CDR1 MDHEN and CDR2 SYDVKM come from the germline V gene. The V end was cut by 3 bases, the J end by 1 base, with 12 bases between. This CDR3 reads CASSLALMGNTEAFF. CDR3 in DNA: TGTGCCAGCAGTTTGGCCCTGATGGGGAACACTGAAGCTTTCTTT.

Concerning this clonotype: A read error may be the cause here, since a much bigger clone is one base away. The chain combines TRBV7-2 with TRBJ2-3; D not certain. Germline V lookup: CDR1 SGHTA, CDR2 FQGNSA. CDR3 length: 15 residues. CDR3 DNA: TGTGCCGGCAGCTTACTTAGGGCGGGCACAGATACGCAGTATTTT. This encodes CAGSLLRAGTDTQYF.

In its sample, this clonotype was seen many times. This chain links TRBV7-2 with TRBJ2-1; TRBD2 agrees at 11 bases. The germline V gene has CDR1 SGHTA and CDR2 FQGNSA. The CDR3 covers 17 residues. Trimming at V came to 3 bases and at J to 9 bases, leaving 13 bases not matched to a gene. The CDR3 loop reads CASSFAGALAGVSEQFF. The CDR3 DNA reads TGTGCCAGCAGCTTCGCCGGAGCACTAGCGGGAGTTAGTGAGCAGTTCTTC.

The CDR3 DNA sequence: TGTGCCAGCAGCTTATGGACTAGCGTCGGCAATGAGCAGTTCTTC. It encodes CASSLWTSVGNEQFF. V usage is TRBV7-2 and J usage is TRBJ2-1; 9 positions agree with TRBD2. The CDR3 covers 15 residues. V dropped 2 bases and J dropped 6; count of bases not matched to a gene: 5. Germline V gene sequence: CDR1 SGHTA, CDR2 FQGNSA.

Of note for this clonotype: Compared with germline, one end of the junction differs, possibly owing to a read error. V and J are TRBV12-3 or TRBV12-4 and TRBJ1-4, with D possibly being TRBD1 (5 bases). The CDR3 spans 17 residues. The CDR3 region has the DNA TGTGCCAGCAGTCGTACCTTCAGGGATGGGCCTAATGAAAAACTGGTTTTT. This translates into CASSRTFRDGPNEKLVF.

This clonotype was recorded many times. The chain combines TRBV6-1 with TRBJ2-2; no clear D gene. CDR3 length: 14 residues. The V end lost 1 base, the J end lost 5 bases, and 8 bases lay between the germline ends. Germline CDR1 is MNHNS and CDR2 is SASEGT. The CDR3: CASSEGFETGELFF. The DNA for the CDR3 is TGTGCCAGCAGTGAAGGTTTTGAGACCGGGGAGCTGTTTTTT.